The 5 T cell receptor beta chains below all came from one sample that was sequenced in a study of CD8+ T cells in alopecia areata. Extraction and reverse transcription of RNA yielded cDNA as the sequencing template. Some clones are missing from TCRdb's copy, which holds only in-frame ones; the method was immunoSEQ multiplex PCR. The sample lists about 190,000 clones; about 60% were seen once. This sample comprised CD4+ T cells sorted from blood, obtained at week 0. The origin of the receptors is a human donor with alopecia areata.

The chain recombines TRBV6-5 with TRBJ1-2; a weak D match, TRBD1 (5 bases). CDR3 length: 13 amino acids. Germline loops: CDR1 MNHEY, CDR2 SVGAGI. Trimming pared 6 bases from V and 3 bases from J, leaving 11 bases between. CDR3: CASSPRQYYGYTF. In DNA, the CDR3 is TGTGCCAGCAGCCCGAGACAGTACTATGGCTACACCTTC.

The chain joins TRBV25-1 to TRBJ1-6; TRBD1 matches at 10 bases. V lost 4 bases to trimming and J lost 7 bases; unmatched junction nucleotides: 4. CDR1 and CDR2 from the germline V gene are MGHDK and SYGVNS. This CDR3 is built from 15 residues. In nucleotides, the CDR3 is TGTGCCAGCAGTGCGCCGGGACAGGGGAATTCACCCCTCCACTTT. This gives the protein CASSAPGQGNSPLHF.

V and J are TRBV5-1 and TRBJ1-2, with D possibly TRBD1 on 5 matching bases. V was pared by 4 bases and J by 1 base, with 11 bases between. CDR3 length: 14 residues. The germline gives CDR1 SGHRS, CDR2 YFSETQ. As DNA, the CDR3 is TGCGCCAGCAGCCCCAGGGAGATTAACTATGGCTACACCTTC. Protein sequence: CASSPREINYGYTF.

This chain uses TRBV5-1 with TRBJ1-3; D is perhaps TRBD1 (5 bases). V gave up 4 bases and J gave up 1 base, with 9 bases separating them. The CDR3 contains 14 residues. Per the germline V gene, CDR1 is SGHRS and CDR2 is YFSETQ. The CDR3 protein is CASSLQGSGNTIYF. The CDR3 DNA reads TGCGCCAGCAGCCTTCAGGGATCTGGAAACACCATATATTTT.

There are a few counts of this clone. CDR3 coding DNA: TGTGCCAGCAGCCCCGGTTCCTACAATGAGCAGTTCTTC. The encoded protein is CASSPGSYNEQFF. The genes are TRBV7-3 and TRBJ2-1; D is undetermined. Germline V gives CDR1 SGHTA, CDR2 FQGTGA. The ends were cut back, 5 bases at V and 1 base at J, with 6 bases in the middle. The CDR3 runs to 13 residues.